One sample yielded the 15 T cell receptor beta chains listed below, sequenced in a study of blood T cell repertoires in COVID-19. TCRdb's table, derived via immunoSEQ multiplex PCR, lists solely in-frame clones and lacks some. Here the sample spans roughly 150,000 clones, roughly 85% being singletons. Sequenced: PBMCs or T cells enriched from blood (not recorded which). The source is a woman aged 70-85 years in a cohort exposed to, infected with or recovered from COVID-19 (not recorded which).

This chain joins TRBV5-1 and TRBJ1-2; 8 positions agree with TRBD1. The length of the CDR3 is 12 residues. From germline, CDR1 is SGHRS and CDR2 YFSETQ. Unmatched junction bases numbered 2, after V lost 2 bases and J lost 8 bases. The CDR3 DNA sequence: TGCGCCAGCAGCTTCGGACAGGGCGGCTACACCTTC. It codes for CASSFGQGGYTF.

This clone was observed once. The rearrangement links TRBV28 to TRBJ2-5; 9 bases are shared with TRBD1. The CDR3 is made up of 15 amino acids. CDR1 and CDR2 (germline): MDHEN, SYDVKM. Losses at the gene ends were 5 bases for V and 5 bases for J; bases not matched to a gene: 9. The CDR3 region has the DNA TGTGCCAGCAGTCTACAGGGGGCCGGGGGGGAGACCCAGTACTTC. As protein: CASSLQGAGGETQYF.

V usage is TRBV11-2 and J usage is TRBJ2-7; D is unclear. Germline lookup yields CDR1 SGHAT and CDR2 FQNNGV. Trimming removed 1 base at V and 6 bases at J, with 10 bases between. CDR3 length equals 13 residues. CDR3 DNA: TGTGCCAGCAGCTTAGGTGATGGCTTCGAGCAGTACTTC. Translating gives CASSLGDGFEQYF.

This clone came up a few times. The chain is built from TRBV6-2 or TRBV6-3 and TRBJ1-2, with 7 bases fitting TRBD1. Germline values: CDR1 MNHEY, CDR2 SVGEGT. V was pared by 6 bases and J by 7 bases, with 8 bases of the junction left unmatched. The CDR3 contains 13 residues. CDR3 sequence reads: CASSPRGLGGYTF. DNA of the CDR3: TGTGCCAGCAGCCCTAGGGGGCTCGGTGGCTACACCTTC.

This chain uses TRBV15 with TRBJ2-1; 12 bases fit TRBD2. J gave up 7 bases and V 9 bases, and 10 bases lay outside the gene matches. The CDR3 runs to 15 residues. Germline lookup yields CDR1 LNHNV and CDR2 YYDKDF (reference sequence). Here the CDR3 reads CATGTSGSWGNEQFF. CDR3 nucleotides: TGTGCCACTGGGACTAGCGGGTCCTGGGGGAATGAGCAGTTCTTC.

As regards this clone: Compared with germline, one end of the junction differs, possibly owing to a read error. The chain couples TRBV7-7 to TRBJ2-5, with 8 bases fitting TRBD2. The CDR3 sequence is 16 residues long. Germline CDR1 is SSHAT and CDR2 is FNYEAQ (reference sequence). The CDR3 DNA is TGTGCTAGCAGCTTAGACCCAGCGGGAGCTAGGGAGACCCAGTACTTC. It yields the protein CASSLDPAGARETQYF.

The chain employs TRBV28 and TRBJ1-5, with TRBD1 as a possible D gene (5 bases). Trimming pared 6 bases from V and 0 bases from J, leaving 15 bases between. The CDR3 is 16 residues long. CDR1 and CDR2 (germline): MDHEN, SYDVKM. CDR3 coding DNA: TGTGCCAGCAGCCCGCCCTACAGGAGTAGCAATCAGCCCCAGCATTTT. This codes for CASSPPYRSSNQPQHF.

V and J are TRBV19 and TRBJ2-1, with D uncertain. The CDR3 runs 11 residues. The V end was cut by 5 bases, the J end by 4 bases, with 3 bases between. Germline CDR1 is LNHDA and CDR2 is SQIVND (reference sequence). The CDR3 reads CASSAYNEQFF. In nucleotides, the CDR3 is TGTGCCAGTAGTGCGTACAATGAGCAGTTCTTC.

About this clone: Other DNA sequences in the same sample also yield this CDR3. The chain is built from TRBV5-1 and TRBJ2-3; TRBD1 might be the D (6 bases). This CDR3 spans 14 amino acids. V lost 2 bases and J 0 bases, leaving 7 bases between the germline ends. From germline, CDR1 is SGHRS and CDR2 YFSETQ. The chain's CDR3 is CASSLGGSTDTQYF. The CDR3 coding sequence is TGCGCCAGCAGCTTAGGGGGAAGCACAGATACGCAGTATTTT.

The chain has TRBV9 and TRBJ2-1, with 9 bases aligning to TRBD2. The CDR3 is 15 residues long. V gave up 1 base and J gave up 4 bases; unmatched junction bases: 3. The germline gives CDR1 SGDLS, CDR2 YYNGEE. The CDR3 bases are TGTGCCAGCAGCGTACGACTAGCGGAATACAATGAGCAGTTCTTC. Its protein product is CASSVRLAEYNEQFF.

Of note for this clone: Relative to the germline gene, one junction end is altered; a read error may explain this. The chain carries TRBV28 and TRBJ2-2, with 7 bases lining up with TRBD2. The CDR3 runs 19 residues. The V gene's germline CDR1 is MDHEN and CDR2 SYDVKM. CDR3 region: CASSLLSPWVRGGPGELFF. CDR3 DNA: TGTGCCAGCAGCTTATTGAGCCCTTGGGTCCGGGGAGGGCCCGGGGAGCTGTTTTTT.

DNA of the CDR3: TGTGCCAGCAGCTTAGGGTCGGTTAGACGGGGTTTCTTT. Its protein is CASSLGSVRRGFF. The rearrangement joins TRBV7-2 to TRBJ1-1, with D unclear. This CDR3 has 13 residues. With 1 base removed from V and 13 bases from J, the gap between germline ends came to 16 bases. Germline CDR1 and CDR2: SGHTA and FQGNSA.

The rearrangement uses TRBV2 and TRBJ1-2, with TRBD1 matching 8 bases. The V gene end was trimmed by 8 bases and the J gene end by 1 base; junction bases not matched to a gene: 9. CDR1 SNHLY and CDR2 FYNNEI come from the germline V gene. The CDR3 sequence is 15 residues long. This chain's CDR3 is CASGKGQAVNYGYTF. In nucleotides, the CDR3 is TGTGCCAGCGGGAAGGGACAGGCCGTTAACTATGGCTACACCTTC.

The chain joins TRBV2 to TRBJ2-6, with a possible D match to TRBD1 (6 bases). CDR1 is SNHLY and CDR2 is FYNNEI in the germline V gene. The CDR3 length is 15 residues. V was cut by 8 bases and J by 0 bases, with 11 bases left in between. The CDR3 reads CASLQGHSGANVLTF. Written as DNA, the CDR3 is TGTGCCAGCCTGCAGGGACACTCTGGGGCCAACGTCCTGACTTTC.

This chain joins TRBV12-3 or TRBV12-4 and TRBJ2-5; tentatively, D is TRBD2 (6 bases). V was clipped by 5 bases and J by 1 base, with 8 bases between them. There are 13 residues in the CDR3. CDR3 in amino acids: CASSVLAQETQYF. In DNA, the CDR3 is TGTGCCAGCAGTGTACTAGCCCAAGAGACCCAGTACTTC.